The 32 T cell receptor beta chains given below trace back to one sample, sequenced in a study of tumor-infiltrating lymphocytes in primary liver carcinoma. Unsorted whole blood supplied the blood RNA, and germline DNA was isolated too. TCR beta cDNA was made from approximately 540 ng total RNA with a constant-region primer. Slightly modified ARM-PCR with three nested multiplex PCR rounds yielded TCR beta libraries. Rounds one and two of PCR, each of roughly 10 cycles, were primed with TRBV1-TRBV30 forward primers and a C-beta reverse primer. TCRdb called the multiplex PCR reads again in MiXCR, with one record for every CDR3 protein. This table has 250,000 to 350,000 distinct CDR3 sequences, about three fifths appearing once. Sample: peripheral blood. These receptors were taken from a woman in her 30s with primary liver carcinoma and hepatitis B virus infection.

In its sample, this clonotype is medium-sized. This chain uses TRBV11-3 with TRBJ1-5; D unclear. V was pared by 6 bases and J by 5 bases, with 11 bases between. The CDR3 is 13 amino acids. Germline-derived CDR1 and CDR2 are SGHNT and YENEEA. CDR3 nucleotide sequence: TGTGCCAGCAGTTCCAGCCAGTATCAGCCCCAGCATTTT. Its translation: CASSSSQYQPQHF.

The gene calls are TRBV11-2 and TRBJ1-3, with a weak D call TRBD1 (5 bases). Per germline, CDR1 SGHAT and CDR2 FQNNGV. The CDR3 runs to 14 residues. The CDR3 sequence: CTNSSGPGTNTIYF. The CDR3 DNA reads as TGTACCAACAGCTCCGGACCGGGGACAAACACCATATATTTT.

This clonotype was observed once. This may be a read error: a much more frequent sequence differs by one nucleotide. The CDR3 DNA is TGTGCCAGCAGTTTTTGGCAGACAGAGTACGAGCTGTACTTC. Translated: CASSFWQTEYELYF. The chain is built from TRBV12-3 or TRBV12-4 and TRBJ2-7; D is perhaps TRBD1 (5 bases). CDR3 size: 14 residues.

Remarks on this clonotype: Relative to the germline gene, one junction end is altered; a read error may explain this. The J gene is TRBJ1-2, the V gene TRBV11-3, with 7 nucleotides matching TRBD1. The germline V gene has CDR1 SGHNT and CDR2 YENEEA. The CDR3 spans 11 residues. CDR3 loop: CTSRTGDGYTF. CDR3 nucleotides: TGTACCAGCAGAACAGGGGATGGCTACACCTTC.

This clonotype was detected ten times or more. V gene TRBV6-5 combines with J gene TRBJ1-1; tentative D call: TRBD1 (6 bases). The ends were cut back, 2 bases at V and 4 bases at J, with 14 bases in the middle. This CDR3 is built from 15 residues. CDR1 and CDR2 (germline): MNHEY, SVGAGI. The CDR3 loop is CASSYAGGSITEAFF. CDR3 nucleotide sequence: TGTGCCAGCAGTTACGCCGGGGGCTCGATCACTGAAGCTTTCTTT.

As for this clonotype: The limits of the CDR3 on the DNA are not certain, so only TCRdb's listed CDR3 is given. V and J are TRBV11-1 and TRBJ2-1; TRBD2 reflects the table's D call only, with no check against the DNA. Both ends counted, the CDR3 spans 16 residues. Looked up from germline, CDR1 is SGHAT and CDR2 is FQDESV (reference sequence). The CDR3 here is CASSLVGSGSYNERFF.

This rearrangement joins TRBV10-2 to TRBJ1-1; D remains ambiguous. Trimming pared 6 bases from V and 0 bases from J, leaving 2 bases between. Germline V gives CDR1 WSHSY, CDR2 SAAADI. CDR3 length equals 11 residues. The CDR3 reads CASRVNTEAFF. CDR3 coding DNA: TGCGCCAGCAGAGTGAACACTGAAGCTTTCTTT.

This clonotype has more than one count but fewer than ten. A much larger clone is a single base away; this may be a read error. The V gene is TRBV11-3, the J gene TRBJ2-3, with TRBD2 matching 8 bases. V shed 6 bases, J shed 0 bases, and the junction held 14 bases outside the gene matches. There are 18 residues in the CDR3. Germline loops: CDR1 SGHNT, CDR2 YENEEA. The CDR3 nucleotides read TGTGCCAGCAGACAAACTAGGGTGACTAGCGATAGCACAGATACGCAGTATTTT. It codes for CASRQTRVTSDSTDTQYF.

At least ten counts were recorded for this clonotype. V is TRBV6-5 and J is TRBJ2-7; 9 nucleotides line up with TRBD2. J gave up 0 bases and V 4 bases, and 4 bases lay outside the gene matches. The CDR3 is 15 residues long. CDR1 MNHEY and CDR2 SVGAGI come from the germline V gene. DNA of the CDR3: TGTGCCAGCAGTTCTAGCGGGACCAGCTCCTACGAGCAGTACTTC. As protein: CASSSSGTSSYEQYF.

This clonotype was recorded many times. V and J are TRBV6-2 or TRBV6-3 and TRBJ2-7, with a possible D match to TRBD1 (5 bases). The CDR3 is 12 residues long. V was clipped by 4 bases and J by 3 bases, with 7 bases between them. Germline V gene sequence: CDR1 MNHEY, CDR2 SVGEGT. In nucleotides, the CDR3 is TGTGCCAGCAGTTCCAGGGTCTACGAGCAGTACTTC. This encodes CASSSRVYEQYF.

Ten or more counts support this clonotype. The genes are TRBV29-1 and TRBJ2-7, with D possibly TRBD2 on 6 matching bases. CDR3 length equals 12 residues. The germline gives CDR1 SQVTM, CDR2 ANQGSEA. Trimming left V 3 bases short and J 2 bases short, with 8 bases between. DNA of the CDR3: TGCAGCGTTGAGAGCGGGCCCTACGAGCAGTACTTC. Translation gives CSVESGPYEQYF.

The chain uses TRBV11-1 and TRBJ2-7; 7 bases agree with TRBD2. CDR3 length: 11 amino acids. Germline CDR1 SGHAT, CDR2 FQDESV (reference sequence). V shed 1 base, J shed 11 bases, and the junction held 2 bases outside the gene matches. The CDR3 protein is CASSLGREEYF. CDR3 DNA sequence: TGTGCCAGCAGCTTAGGTCGGGAGGAGTACTTC.

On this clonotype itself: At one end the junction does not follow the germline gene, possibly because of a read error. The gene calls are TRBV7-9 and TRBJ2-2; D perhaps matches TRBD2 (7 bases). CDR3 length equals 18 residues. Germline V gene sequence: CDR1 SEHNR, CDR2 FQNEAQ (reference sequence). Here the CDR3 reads CVSSRGTSGIGSTGELFF. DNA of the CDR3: TGTGTCAGCAGCCGGGGGACAAGCGGGATCGGGAGCACCGGGGAGCTGTTTTTT.

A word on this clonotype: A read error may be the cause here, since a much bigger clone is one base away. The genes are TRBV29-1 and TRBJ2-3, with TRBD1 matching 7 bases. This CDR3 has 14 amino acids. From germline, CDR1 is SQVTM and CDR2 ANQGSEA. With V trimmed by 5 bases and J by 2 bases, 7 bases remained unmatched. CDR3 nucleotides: TGCAGCGTTATCAGGGGGAGCAACACAGATACGCAGTATTTT. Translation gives CSVIRGSNTDTQYF.

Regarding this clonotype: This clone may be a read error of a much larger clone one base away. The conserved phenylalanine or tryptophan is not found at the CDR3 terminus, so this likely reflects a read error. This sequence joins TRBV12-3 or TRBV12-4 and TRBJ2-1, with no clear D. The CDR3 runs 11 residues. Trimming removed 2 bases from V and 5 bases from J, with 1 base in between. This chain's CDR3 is CASSLHNEQFI. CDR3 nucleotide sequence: TGTGCCAGCAGTTTACACAATGAGCAGTTCATC.

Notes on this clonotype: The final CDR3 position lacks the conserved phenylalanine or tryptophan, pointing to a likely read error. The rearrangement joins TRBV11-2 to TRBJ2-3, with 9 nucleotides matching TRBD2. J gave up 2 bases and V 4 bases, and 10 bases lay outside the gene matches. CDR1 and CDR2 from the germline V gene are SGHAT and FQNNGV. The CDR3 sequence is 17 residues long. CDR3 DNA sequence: TGTGCCAGCAGCTCCGGGGGGGCGGGAGGGTACACAGATACGCAGTATTCT. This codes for CASSSGGAGGYTDTQYS.

CDR3 DNA: TGTGCCAGTAGGGTGAGTAGGGGAGTTAGCAATCAGCCCCAGCATTTT. Translating gives CASRVSRGVSNQPQHF. V is TRBV19 and J is TRBJ1-5, with D possibly being TRBD1 (5 bases). Germline V gives CDR1 LNHDA, CDR2 SQIVND (reference sequence). The CDR3 has 16 amino acids. Trimming took off 6 bases at V and 0 bases at J, with 15 bases between the two ends. The whole variable domain, filled in from reference TRBV19 and TRBJ1-5, reads DGGITQSPKYLFRKEGQNVTLSCEQNLNHDAMYWYRQDPGQGLRLIYYSQIVNDFQKGDIAEGYSVSREKKESFPLTVTSAQKNPTAFYLCASRVSRGVSNQPQHFGDGTRLSIL.

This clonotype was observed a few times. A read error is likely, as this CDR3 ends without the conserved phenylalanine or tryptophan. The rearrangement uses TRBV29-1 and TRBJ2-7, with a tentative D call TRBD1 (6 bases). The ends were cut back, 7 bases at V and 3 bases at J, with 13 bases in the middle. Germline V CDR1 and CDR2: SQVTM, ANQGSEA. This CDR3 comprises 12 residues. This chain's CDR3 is CSALGQSYEQYL. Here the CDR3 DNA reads TGCAGCGCTTTAGGACAGAGCTACGAGCAGTACCTC.

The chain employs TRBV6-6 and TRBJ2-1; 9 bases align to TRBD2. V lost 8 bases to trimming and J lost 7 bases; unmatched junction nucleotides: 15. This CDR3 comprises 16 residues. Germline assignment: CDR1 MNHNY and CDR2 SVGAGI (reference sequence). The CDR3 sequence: CASATRREGIRNEQFF. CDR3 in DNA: TGTGCCAGCGCAACGCGGCGGGAGGGCATTAGGAATGAGCAGTTCTTC.

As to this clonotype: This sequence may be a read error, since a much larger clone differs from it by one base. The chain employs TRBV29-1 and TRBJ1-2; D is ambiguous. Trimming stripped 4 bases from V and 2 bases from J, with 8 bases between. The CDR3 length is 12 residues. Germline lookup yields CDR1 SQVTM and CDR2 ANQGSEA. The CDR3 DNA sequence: TGCAGCGTTGGGGATGGCAACTATGGCTACACCTTC. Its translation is CSVGDGNYGYTF.

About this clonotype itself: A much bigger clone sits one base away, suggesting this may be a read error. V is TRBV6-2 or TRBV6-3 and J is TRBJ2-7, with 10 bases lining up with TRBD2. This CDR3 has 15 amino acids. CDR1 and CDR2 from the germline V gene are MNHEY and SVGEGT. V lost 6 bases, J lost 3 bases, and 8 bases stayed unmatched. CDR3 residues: CASSRTSGNFYEQYF. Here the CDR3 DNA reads TGTGCCAGCAGCCGGACTAGCGGCAACTTCTACGAGCAGTACTTC.

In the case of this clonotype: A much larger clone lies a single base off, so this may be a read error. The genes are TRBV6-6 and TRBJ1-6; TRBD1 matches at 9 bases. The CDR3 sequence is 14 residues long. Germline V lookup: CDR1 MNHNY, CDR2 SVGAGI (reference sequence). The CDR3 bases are TGTGCCAGCAGTACAACAGGGGGCAATTCACCCCTCCGCTTT. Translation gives CASSTTGGNSPLRF.

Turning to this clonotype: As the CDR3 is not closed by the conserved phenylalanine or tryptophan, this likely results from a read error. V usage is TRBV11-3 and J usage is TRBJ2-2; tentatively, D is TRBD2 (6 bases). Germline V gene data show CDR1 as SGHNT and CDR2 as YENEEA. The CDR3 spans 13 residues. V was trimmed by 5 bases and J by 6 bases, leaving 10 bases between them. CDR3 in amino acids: CASSTRLAGELFP. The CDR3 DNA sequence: TGTGCCAGCAGCACTCGACTAGCCGGGGAGCTGTTTCCT.

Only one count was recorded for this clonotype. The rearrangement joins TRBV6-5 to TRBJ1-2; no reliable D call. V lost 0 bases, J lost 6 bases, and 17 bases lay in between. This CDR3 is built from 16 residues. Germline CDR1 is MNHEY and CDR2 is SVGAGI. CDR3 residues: CASSYSRRREFNGYTF. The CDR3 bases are TGTGCCAGCAGTTACTCGAGACGGAGGGAGTTCAATGGCTACACCTTC.

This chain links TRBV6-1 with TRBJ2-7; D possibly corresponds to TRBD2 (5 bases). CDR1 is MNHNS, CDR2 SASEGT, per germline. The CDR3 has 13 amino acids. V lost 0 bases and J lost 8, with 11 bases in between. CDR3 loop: CASSEARASKQYF. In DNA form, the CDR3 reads TGTGCCAGCAGTGAAGCGCGGGCTAGCAAGCAGTACTTC.

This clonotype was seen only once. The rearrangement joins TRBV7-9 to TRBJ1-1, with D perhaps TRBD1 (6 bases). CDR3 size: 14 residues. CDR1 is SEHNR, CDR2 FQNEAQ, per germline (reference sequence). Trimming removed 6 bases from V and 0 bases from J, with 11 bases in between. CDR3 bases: TGTGCCAGCAGAATCCCAGGGGTGAACACTGAAGCTTTCTTT. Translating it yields CASRIPGVNTEAFF.

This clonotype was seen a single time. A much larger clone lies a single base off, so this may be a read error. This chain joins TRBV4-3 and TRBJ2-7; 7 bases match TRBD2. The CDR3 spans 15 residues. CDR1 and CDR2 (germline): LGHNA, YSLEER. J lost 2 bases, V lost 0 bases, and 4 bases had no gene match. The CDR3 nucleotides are TGCGCCAGCAGCCAAGAAGGTCGGGGGGCCTACGAGCAGTACTTC. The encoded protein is CASSQEGRGAYEQYF.

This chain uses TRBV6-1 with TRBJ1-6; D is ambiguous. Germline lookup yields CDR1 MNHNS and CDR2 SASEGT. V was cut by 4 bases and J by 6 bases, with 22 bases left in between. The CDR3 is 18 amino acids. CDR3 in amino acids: CASSAWVGGGAVNSPLHF. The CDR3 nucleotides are TGTGCCAGCAGTGCTTGGGTGGGCGGAGGTGCGGTTAATTCACCCCTCCACTTT.

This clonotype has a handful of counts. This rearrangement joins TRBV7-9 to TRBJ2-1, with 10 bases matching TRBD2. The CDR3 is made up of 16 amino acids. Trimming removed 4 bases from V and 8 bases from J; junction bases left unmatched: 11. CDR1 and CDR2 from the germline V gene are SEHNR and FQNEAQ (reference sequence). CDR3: CASSSPQLAGLDEQFF. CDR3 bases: TGTGCCAGCAGCTCCCCCCAACTAGCGGGACTCGATGAGCAGTTCTTC.

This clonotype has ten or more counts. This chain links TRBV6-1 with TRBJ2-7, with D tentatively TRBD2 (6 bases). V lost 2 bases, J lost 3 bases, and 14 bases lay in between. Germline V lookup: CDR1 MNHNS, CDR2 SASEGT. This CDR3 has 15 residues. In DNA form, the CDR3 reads TGTGCCAGCAGTGAAAGGGACTTTGGGGGCTACGAGCAGTACTTC. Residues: CASSERDFGGYEQYF.

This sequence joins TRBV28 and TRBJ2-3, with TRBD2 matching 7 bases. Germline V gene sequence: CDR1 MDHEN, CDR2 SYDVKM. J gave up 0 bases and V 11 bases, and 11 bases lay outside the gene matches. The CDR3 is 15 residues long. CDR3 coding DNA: TGTGCCGCCAGTCCCAGCGGGGCTAGCACAGATACGCAGTATTTT. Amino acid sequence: CAASPSGASTDTQYF.

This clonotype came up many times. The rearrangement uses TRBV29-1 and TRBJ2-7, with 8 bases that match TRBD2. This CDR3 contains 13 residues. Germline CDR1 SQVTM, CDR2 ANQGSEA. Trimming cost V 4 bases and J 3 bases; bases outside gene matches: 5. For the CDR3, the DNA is TGCAGCGTTGTTTCCAGCGGGAGCTACGAGCAGTACTTC. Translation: CSVVSSGSYEQYF.